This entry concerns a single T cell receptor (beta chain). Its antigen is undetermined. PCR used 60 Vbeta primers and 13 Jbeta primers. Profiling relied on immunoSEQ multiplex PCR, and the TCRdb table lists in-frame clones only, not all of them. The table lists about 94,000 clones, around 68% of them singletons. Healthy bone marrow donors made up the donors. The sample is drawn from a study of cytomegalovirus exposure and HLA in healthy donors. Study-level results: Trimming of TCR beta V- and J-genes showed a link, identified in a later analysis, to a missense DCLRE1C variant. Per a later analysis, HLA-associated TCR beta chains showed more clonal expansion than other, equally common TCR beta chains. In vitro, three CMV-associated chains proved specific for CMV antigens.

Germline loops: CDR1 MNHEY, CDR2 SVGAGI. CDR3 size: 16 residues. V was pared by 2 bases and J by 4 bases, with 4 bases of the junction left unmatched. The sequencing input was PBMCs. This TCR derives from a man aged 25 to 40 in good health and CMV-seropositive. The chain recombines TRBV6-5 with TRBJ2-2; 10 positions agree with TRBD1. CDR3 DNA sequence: TGTGCCAGCAGTTACGGCGGGACAGGGGCCACCGGGGAGCTGTTTTTT. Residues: CASSYGGTGATGELFF.